This TCR beta chain was observed in a study of cytomegalovirus exposure and HLA in healthy donors. Trimming took 3 bases from V and 7 from J; bases not matched to a gene: 16. Germline CDR1 reads GTSNPN; CDR2 reads SVGIG (reference sequence). The CDR3 covers 17 residues. Comments on this clone: Its specificity is not known.

The PCR was carried out with 60 Vbeta primers and 13 Jbeta primers. The data were produced by immunoSEQ multiplex PCR, yet TCRdb's version contains in-frame clones alone and is incomplete. Of about 140,000 clones listed, roughly 78% are singletons. General study points: Per published reports, the classifier diagnosed cytomegalovirus status with high specificity and sensitivity. The Asian-associated ancestry cluster reportedly had fewer N-insertions than the approximately 700-donor mean in a later analysis.

Source material: PBMCs. The J gene is TRBJ2-7, the V gene TRBV30; 12 bases are shared with TRBD2. The sequence came from a man in his late teens or twenties in good health and CMV-seropositive. CDR3 coding DNA: TGTGCCTGGAGACCCCAGGCCGGGCTAGCGGGAGGGTATGAGCAGTACTTC. Its translation: CAWRPQAGLAGGYEQYF.